This T cell receptor (beta chain) originates from a study of blood T cell repertoires in COVID-19. Losses at the gene ends were 6 bases for V and 7 bases for J; bases not matched to a gene: 6. CDR1 and CDR2 (germline): LNHDA, SQIVND (reference sequence). This CDR3 is built from 14 residues. Participants were aged about 18 to 90 years from about two dozen US areas. Original processing methods: Reference gene primer amplification gave nucleated cell count estimates. Libraries were prepared by immunoSEQ multiplex PCR; TCRdb keeps only in-frame clonotypes and omits some of them. The V and J calls and clone size come from that table; D and trimming were worked out from the DNA. This table has approximately 200,000 clones, around 90% appearing once.

Specimen: PBMCs or T cells enriched from blood (not recorded which). This TCR was sampled from a woman in her thirties who had recovered from COVID-19. V usage is TRBV19 and J usage is TRBJ1-6; 7 nucleotides agree with TRBD1. CDR3 in DNA: TGTGCCAGTAGCCCCTTCAGGGGGAATTCACCCCTCCACTTT. Encoded protein: CASSPFRGNSPLHF.